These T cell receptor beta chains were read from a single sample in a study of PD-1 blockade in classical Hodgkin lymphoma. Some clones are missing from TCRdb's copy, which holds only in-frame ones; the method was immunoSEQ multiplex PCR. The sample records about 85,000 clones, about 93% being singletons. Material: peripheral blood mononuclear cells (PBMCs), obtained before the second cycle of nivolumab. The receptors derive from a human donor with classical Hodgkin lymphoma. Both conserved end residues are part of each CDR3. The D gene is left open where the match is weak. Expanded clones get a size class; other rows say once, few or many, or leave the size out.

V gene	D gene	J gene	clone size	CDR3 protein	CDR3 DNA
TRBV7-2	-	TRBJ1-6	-	CASSPARGPFATLHF	TGTGCCAGCTCCCCCGCCAGGGGACCCTTCGCCACCCTCCACTTT
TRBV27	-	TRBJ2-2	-	CASSISLTGELFF	TGTGCCAGCAGTATTAGTTTGACCGGGGAGCTGTTTTTT
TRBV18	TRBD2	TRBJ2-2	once	CASSPYLGLAGEGNTGELFF	TGTGCCAGCTCACCATACCTAGGACTAGCGGGAGAAGGGAACACCGGGGAGCTGTTTTTT
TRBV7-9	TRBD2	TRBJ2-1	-	CASSLGGGYNEQFF	TGTGCCAGCAGCTTAGGCGGGGGGTACAATGAGCAGTTCTTC
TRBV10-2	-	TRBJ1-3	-	CASSDDSGNTIYF	TGCGCCAGCAGTGACGATTCCGGAAACACCATATATTTT
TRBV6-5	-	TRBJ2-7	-	CASSYGVGSYEQYF	TGTGCCAGCAGTTACGGCGTTGGGTCCTACGAGCAGTACTTC
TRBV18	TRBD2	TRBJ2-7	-	CASSPPALAGGPTYEQYF	TGTGCCAGCTCACCACCGGCACTAGCGGGAGGGCCCACCTACGAGCAGTACTTC
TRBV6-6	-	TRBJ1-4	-	CASSSGGEKLFF	TGTGCCAGCAGTTCTGGGGGTGAAAAACTGTTTTTT
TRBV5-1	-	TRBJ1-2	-	CASSLRGRSWEGGYTF	TGCGCCAGCAGCTTGAGGGGACGGAGTTGGGAAGGGGGCTACACCTTC
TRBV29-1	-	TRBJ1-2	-	CSAHRTANYGYTF	TGCAGCGCGCACCGGACGGCCAACTATGGCTACACCTTC
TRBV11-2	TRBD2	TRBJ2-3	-	CASSPGRGSTDTQYF	TGTGCCAGCAGCCCGGGGAGGGGTAGCACAGATACGCAGTATTTT
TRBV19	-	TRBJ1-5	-	CASSIGGAGQPQHF	TGTGCCAGTAGTATCGGGGGGGCGGGTCAGCCCCAGCATTTT
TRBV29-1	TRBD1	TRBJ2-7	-	CSVYTGTGYYEQYF	TGCAGCGTTTATACAGGGACAGGGTACTACGAGCAGTACTTC
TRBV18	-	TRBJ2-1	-	CASGRQNEQFF	TGTGCCAGCGGAAGACAGAATGAGCAGTTCTTC
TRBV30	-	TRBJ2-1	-	CAWSEGPSSYNEQFF	TGTGCCTGGAGTGAAGGACCTAGCTCCTACAATGAGCAGTTCTTC
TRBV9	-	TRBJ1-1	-	CASSVAAGLMNTEAFF	TGTGCCAGCAGCGTAGCGGCAGGGTTAATGAACACTGAAGCTTTCTTT
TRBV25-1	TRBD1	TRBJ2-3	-	CASSGFPGTGGSADTQYF	TGTGCCAGCAGTGGATTCCCAGGGACAGGGGGCTCGGCAGATACGCAGTATTTT
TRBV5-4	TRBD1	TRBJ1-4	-	CASSFGQGNEKLFF	TGTGCCAGCAGCTTCGGACAGGGTAATGAAAAACTGTTTTTT
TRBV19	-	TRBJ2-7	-	CAPTPSWARNYSEQYF	TGTGCCCCCACGCCCAGTTGGGCCAGGAATTATAGCGAGCAGTACTTC
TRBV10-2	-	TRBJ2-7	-	CASSEPPTAMYEQYF	TGCGCCAGCAGTGAGCCCCCGACAGCTATGTACGAGCAGTACTTC
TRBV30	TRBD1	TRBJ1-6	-	CAWRRGTGGGNSPLHF	TGTGCCTGGAGGCGTGGGACAGGAGGAGGAAATTCACCCCTCCACTTT
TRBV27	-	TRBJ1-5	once	CASRGYSNQPQHF	TGTGCCAGCAGAGGGTATAGCAATCAGCCCCAGCATTTT
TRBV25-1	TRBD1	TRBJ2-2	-	CASRGTGRTGELFF	TGTGCCAGCAGGGGGACAGGACGGACCGGGGAGCTGTTTTTT
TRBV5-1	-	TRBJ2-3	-	CASSLLSRYTDTQYF	TGCGCCAGCAGCTTGCTTAGCAGATACACAGATACGCAGTATTTT
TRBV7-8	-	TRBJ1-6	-	CASSLLGRSDSPLHF	TGTGCCAGCAGCTTATTAGGCAGGTCTGATTCACCCCTCCACTTT
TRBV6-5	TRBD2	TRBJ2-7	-	CASSYTDPSTSGRQYF	TGTGCCAGCAGTTACACTGACCCATCGACTAGCGGGAGACAGTACTTC
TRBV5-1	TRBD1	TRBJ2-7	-	CASSQSTGWNHEQYF	TGCGCCAGCAGCCAATCGACAGGGTGGAACCACGAGCAGTACTTC
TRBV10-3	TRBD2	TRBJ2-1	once	CAISESGLAENEQFF	TGTGCCATCAGTGAGTCTGGGCTAGCGGAGAATGAGCAGTTCTTC